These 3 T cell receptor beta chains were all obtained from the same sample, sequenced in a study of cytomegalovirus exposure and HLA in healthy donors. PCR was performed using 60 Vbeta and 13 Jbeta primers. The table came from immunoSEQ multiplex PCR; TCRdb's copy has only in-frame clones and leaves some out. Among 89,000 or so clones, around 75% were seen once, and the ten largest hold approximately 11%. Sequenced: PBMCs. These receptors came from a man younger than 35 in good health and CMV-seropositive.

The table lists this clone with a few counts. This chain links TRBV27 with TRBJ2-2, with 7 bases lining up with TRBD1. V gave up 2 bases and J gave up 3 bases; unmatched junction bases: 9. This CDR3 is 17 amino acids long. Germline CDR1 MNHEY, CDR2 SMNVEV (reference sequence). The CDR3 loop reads CASSLKHGQVYTGELFF. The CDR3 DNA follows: TGTGCCAGCAGTTTAAAACATGGACAGGTCTACACCGGGGAGCTGTTTTTT.

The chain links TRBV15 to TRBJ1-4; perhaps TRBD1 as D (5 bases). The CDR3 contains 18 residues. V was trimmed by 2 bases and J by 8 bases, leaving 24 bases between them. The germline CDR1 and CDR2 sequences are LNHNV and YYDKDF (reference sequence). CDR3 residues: CATSRPRRVGAGDEKLFF. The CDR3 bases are TGTGCCACCAGCAGACCTAGGAGGGTAGGGGCAGGCGACGAAAAACTGTTTTTT. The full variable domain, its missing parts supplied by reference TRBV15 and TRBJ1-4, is DAMVIQNPRYQVTQFGKPVTLSCSQTLNHNVMYWYQQKSSQAPKLLFHYYDKDFNNEADTPDNFQSRRPNTSFCFLDIRSPGLGDTAMYLCATSRPRRVGAGDEKLFFGSGTQLSVL.

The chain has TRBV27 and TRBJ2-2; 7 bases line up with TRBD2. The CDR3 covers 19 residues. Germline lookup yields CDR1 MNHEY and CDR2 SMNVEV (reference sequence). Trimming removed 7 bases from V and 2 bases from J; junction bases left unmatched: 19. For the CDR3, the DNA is TGTGCCAGCATTCCTTTAGCCCTCGGGGCGGGGGATAACACCGGGGAGCTGTTTTTT. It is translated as CASIPLALGAGDNTGELFF.